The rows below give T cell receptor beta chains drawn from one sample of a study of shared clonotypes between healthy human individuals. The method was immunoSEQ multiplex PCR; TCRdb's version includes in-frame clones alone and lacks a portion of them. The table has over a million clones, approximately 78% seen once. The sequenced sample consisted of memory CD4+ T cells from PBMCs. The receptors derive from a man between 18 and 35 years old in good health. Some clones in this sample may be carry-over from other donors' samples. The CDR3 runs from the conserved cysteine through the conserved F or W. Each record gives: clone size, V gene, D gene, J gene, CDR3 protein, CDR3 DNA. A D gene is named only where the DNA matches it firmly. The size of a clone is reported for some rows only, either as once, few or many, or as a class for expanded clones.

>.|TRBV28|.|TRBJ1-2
CASSFGSFLGSPDYGYTF
TGTGCCAGCAGTTTTGGTAGTTTTCTTGGCTCACCAGACTATGGCTACACCTTC
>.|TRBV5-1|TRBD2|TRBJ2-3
CASSSGLAGGASTDTQYF
TGCGCCAGCAGCTCCGGACTAGCGGGAGGGGCTAGCACAGATACGCAGTATTTT
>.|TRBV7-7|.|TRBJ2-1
CASSLVSEAEQFF
TGTGCCAGCAGCTTAGTTTCGGAAGCTGAGCAGTTCTTC
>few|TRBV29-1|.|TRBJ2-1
CSASEVLVVEQFF
TGCAGCGCTTCCGAGGTCCTGGTAGTCGAGCAGTTCTTC
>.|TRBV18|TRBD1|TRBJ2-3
CASSPSGTGVTDTQYF
TGTGCCAGCTCACCATCCGGGACAGGGGTTACAGATACGCAGTATTTT
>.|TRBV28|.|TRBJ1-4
CASSLSTPGEKLFF
TGTGCCAGCAGTCTCTCTACTCCGGGGGAAAAACTGTTTTTT
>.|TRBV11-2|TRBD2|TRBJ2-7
CASLEGSGKAYEQYF
TGTGCCAGCTTAGAAGGTAGCGGGAAGGCTTACGAGCAGTACTTC
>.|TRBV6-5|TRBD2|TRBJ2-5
CASRLLAGGETQYF
TGTGCCAGCAGGCTACTAGCGGGGGGAGAGACCCAGTACTTC
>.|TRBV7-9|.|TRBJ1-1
CASSPLPGATEAFF
TGTGCCAGCAGCCCCCTCCCAGGGGCCACTGAAGCTTTCTTT
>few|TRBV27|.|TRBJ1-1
CASSLGWKTPEAFF
TGTGCCAGCAGTTTAGGGTGGAAAACCCCTGAAGCTTTCTTT
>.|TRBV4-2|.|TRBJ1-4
CASSLETGGNEKLFF
TGTGCCAGCAGCCTGGAGACTGGGGGCAATGAAAAACTGTTTTTT
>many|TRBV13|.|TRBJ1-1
CASSRNTEAFF
TGTGCCAGCAGCAGGAACACTGAAGCTTTCTTT
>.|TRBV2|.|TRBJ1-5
CASSVDRNNQPQHF
TGTGCCAGCAGTGTAGACAGGAACAATCAGCCCCAGCATTTT
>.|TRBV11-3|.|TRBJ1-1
CASSRRSGTEAFF
TGTGCCAGCAGCAGGAGAAGCGGCACTGAAGCTTTCTTT
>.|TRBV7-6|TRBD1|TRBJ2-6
CASSLVTGPGANVLTF
TGTGCCAGCAGCTTAGTGACAGGGCCCGGGGCCAACGTCCTGACTTTC
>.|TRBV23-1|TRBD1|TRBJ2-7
CASSQPGQSSYEQYF
TGCGCCAGCAGTCAACCGGGACAGAGCTCCTACGAGCAGTACTTC
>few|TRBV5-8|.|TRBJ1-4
CASSSGDLATNEKLFF
TGTGCCAGCAGCTCCGGGGATCTTGCAACTAATGAAAAACTGTTTTTT
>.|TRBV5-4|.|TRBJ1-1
CASSLERGKGEAFF
TGTGCCAGCAGCTTGGAGAGGGGGAAAGGTGAAGCTTTCTTT
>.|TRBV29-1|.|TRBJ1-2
CSVPYGGGYTF
TGCAGCGTACCCTATGGGGGGGGCTACACCTTC
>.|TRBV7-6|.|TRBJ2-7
CASSPGRSSYEQYF
TGTGCCAGCAGCCCAGGGAGGAGCTCCTACGAGCAGTACTTC
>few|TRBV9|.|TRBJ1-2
CASSASVEYGYTF
TGTGCCAGCAGCGCGTCCGTAGAGTATGGCTACACCTTC
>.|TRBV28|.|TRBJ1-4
CASSSYRQPNEKLFF
TGTGCCAGCAGTTCATACCGGCAGCCTAATGAAAAACTGTTTTTT
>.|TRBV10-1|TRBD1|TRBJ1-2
CASSRTGGDGYTF
TGCGCCAGCAGCCGCACAGGGGGCGATGGCTACACCTTC
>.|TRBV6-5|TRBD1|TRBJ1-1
CASTDRVNTEAFF
TGTGCCAGCACCGACAGGGTGAACACTGAAGCTTTCTTT
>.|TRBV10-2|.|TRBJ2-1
CASSGGANNEQFF
TGCGCCAGCAGTGGGGGGGCTAACAATGAGCAGTTCTTC
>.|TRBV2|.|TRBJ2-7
CASKSGTPYYEQYF
TGTGCCAGCAAATCCGGGACTCCTTACTACGAGCAGTACTTC
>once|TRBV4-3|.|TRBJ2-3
CASSQEMEGRADTQYF
TGCGCCAGCAGCCAAGAAATGGAGGGCAGGGCAGATACGCAGTATTTT
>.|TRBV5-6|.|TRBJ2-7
CASSLGASSSYEQYF
TGTGCCAGCAGCTTGGGGGCATCAAGCTCCTACGAGCAGTACTTC
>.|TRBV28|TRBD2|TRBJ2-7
CASSPTSGMTSYEQYF
TGTGCCAGCAGTCCAACTAGCGGGATGACCTCCTACGAGCAGTACTTC
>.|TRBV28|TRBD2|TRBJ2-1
CASSRGGGPEQFF
TGTGCCAGCAGTCGAGGCGGGGGACCTGAGCAGTTCTTC
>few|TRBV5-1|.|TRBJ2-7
CASSLAPPAGGMYEQYF
TGCGCCAGCAGCTTGGCCCCACCTGCTGGGGGTATGTACGAGCAGTACTTC
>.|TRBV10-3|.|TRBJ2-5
CAIGGSEETQYF
TGTGCCATCGGAGGTAGCGAGGAGACCCAGTACTTC
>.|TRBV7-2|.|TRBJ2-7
CASSHNGGIGEQYF
TGTGCCAGCAGCCACAACGGCGGGATCGGCGAGCAGTACTTC
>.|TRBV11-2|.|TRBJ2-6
CASSYASGANVLTF
TGTGCCAGCAGCTACGCCTCTGGGGCCAACGTCCTGACTTTC
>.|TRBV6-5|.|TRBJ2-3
CASSSSIAVTDTQYF
TGTGCCAGCAGTTCCTCTATAGCGGTTACAGATACGCAGTATTTT
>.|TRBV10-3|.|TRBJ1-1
CAISESTQSEAFF
TGTGCCATCAGTGAGTCGACCCAGTCTGAAGCTTTCTTT
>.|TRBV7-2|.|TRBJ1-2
CASSLVFPRQGGYTF
TGTGCCAGCAGCTTAGTCTTCCCACGGCAAGGGGGCTACACCTTC
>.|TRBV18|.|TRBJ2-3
CASSQAARGDTQYF
TGTGCCAGCTCACAGGCGGCACGGGGGGATACGCAGTATTTT
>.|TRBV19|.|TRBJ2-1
CASSIGPLYNEQFF
TGTGCCAGTAGTATCGGGCCCCTCTACAATGAGCAGTTCTTC
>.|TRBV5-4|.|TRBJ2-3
CASSDPGRSLMDTQYF
TGTGCCAGCAGCGATCCTGGTCGGAGTTTGATGGATACGCAGTATTTT
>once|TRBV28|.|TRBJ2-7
CASTRTSGLYEQYF
TGTGCCAGCACCCGGACCTCCGGGCTCTACGAGCAGTACTTC